What follows are 29 T cell receptor beta chains derived from one specimen sequenced in a study of T cell repertoires in cytomegalovirus infection. A single record per CDR3 protein comes from TCRdb applying MiXCR to the reads. In the table there are roughly 300,000 distinct CDR3 sequences, around 9.5% of which are singletons. The sequenced sample was PBMCs. These receptors were collected from a human donor in good health (CMV status not recorded). Some clones in this sample may be carry-over from other donors' samples.

Only a few counts were recorded for this clonotype. The chain combines TRBV19 with TRBJ2-4, with TRBD1 matching over 11 bases. This CDR3 contains 19 residues. Trimming took 4 bases from V and 1 from J; bases not matched to a gene: 12. Germline values: CDR1 LNHDA, CDR2 SQIVND (reference sequence). CDR3 DNA sequence: TGTGCCAGTAGTAACTCCCGGACAGGGGGCAGGGAGGCCAAAAACATTCAGTACTTC. Encoded protein: CASSNSRTGGREAKNIQYF.

The chain combines TRBV27 with TRBJ1-4, with unresolved D. The CDR3 has 14 residues. Germline V CDR1 and CDR2: MNHEY, SMNVEV (reference sequence). V shed 0 bases and J shed 1 base, with 3 bases lying between them. CDR3: CASSLSVTNEKLFF. The CDR3 DNA follows: TGTGCCAGCAGTTTATCAGTAACTAATGAAAAACTGTTTTTT.

This clonotype was seen a few times. The chain carries TRBV7-9 and TRBJ1-6; no firm D call. The CDR3 is made up of 14 amino acids. Germline V gives CDR1 SEHNR, CDR2 FQNEAQ (reference sequence). The germline V and J ends were trimmed by 10 bases and 2 bases, with 12 bases remaining between them. CDR3 in amino acids: CATTDGTYNSPLHF. The CDR3, as DNA: TGTGCCACCACTGACGGAACCTATAATTCACCCCTCCACTTT. Using reference TRBV7-9 and TRBJ1-6 for the parts outside the CDR3, the full variable domain is DTGVSQNPRHKITKRGQNVTFRCDPISEHNRLYWYRQTLGQGPEFLTYFQNEAQLEKSRLLSDRFSAERPKGSFSTLEIQRTEQGDSAMYLCATTDGTYNSPLHFGNGTRLTVT.

The chain links TRBV7-2 to TRBJ2-3; a possible D gene is TRBD2 (6 bases). The V gene lost 1 base and the J gene lost 0 bases, with 11 bases spanning the gap. Germline-derived CDR1 and CDR2 are SGHTA and FQGNSA. The CDR3 extends over 16 amino acids. The CDR3 sequence is CASSLDSGSSTDTQYF. The CDR3 coding sequence is TGTGCCAGCAGCTTAGATAGCGGTTCTAGCACAGATACGCAGTATTTT.

Comments on this clonotype: One junction end disagrees with the germline gene, perhaps due to a read error. V gene TRBV28 combines with J gene TRBJ2-3, with TRBD1 as a possible D gene (5 bases). The CDR3 is made up of 14 amino acids. Germline values: CDR1 MDHEN, CDR2 SYDVKM. The CDR3 nucleotides read TGTGCCAGCAGTTTTCAGGGAAGCACAGATACGCGGTATTTT. This gives the protein CASSFQGSTDTRYF.

This clonotype was found many times. The rearrangement joins TRBV4-1 to TRBJ2-1, with TRBD2 matching 8 bases. V lost 0 bases to trimming and J lost 6 bases; unmatched junction nucleotides: 16. The CDR3 consists of 19 residues. The V gene's germline CDR1 is MGHRA and CDR2 YSYEKL. CDR3 bases: TGCGCCAGCAGCCAAGATAGTTTTACTAGCGGCACGATTATCAATGAGCAGTTCTTC. Translating it yields CASSQDSFTSGTIINEQFF.

This clonotype turned up a few times. The J gene is TRBJ2-1, the V gene TRBV6-8; D may be TRBD1 or TRBD2 (5 bases each). Germline V gene data show CDR1 as MNHGY and CDR2 as SAAAGT. The CDR3 has 13 amino acids. Trimming stripped 5 bases from V and 5 bases from J, with 10 bases between. The CDR3 DNA follows: TGTGCCAGCAGTCACGGGACGAACAATGAGCAGTTCTTC. The encoded protein is CASSHGTNNEQFF.

The table lists this clonotype with many counts. The V and J genes are TRBV10-3 and TRBJ2-7; D is uncertain. Trimming shortened V by 3 bases and J by 1 base, and 10 bases separated the two germline ends. There are 14 residues in the CDR3. The germline V gene has CDR1 ENHRY and CDR2 SYGVKD. CDR3 nucleotides: TGTGCCATCAGTGATCTGGCAGGTTCCTACGAGCAGTACTTC. Its protein is CAISDLAGSYEQYF.

This clonotype was detected ten times or more. The rearrangement joins TRBV5-1 to TRBJ2-7; 7 nucleotides align to TRBD2. The CDR3 is made up of 18 amino acids. Trimming cost V 3 bases and J 0 bases; bases outside gene matches: 15. Per germline, CDR1 SGHRS and CDR2 YFSETQ. For the CDR3, the DNA is TGCGCCAGCAGCTGGCGGGGTAGCGGGCTAAACGACTCCTACGAGCAGTACTTC. This gives the protein CASSWRGSGLNDSYEQYF.

This clonotype has a count of ten or more. The rearrangement joins TRBV7-2 to TRBJ2-1; tentatively, D is TRBD2 (5 bases). In germline, CDR1 is SGHTA, CDR2 FQGNSA. V was cut by 5 bases and J by 4 bases, with 6 bases left in between. The CDR3 spans 12 residues. DNA of the CDR3: TGTGCCAGCAGCCGGGATTACAATGAGCAGTTCTTC. Encoded protein: CASSRDYNEQFF.

This clonotype was picked up many times. The chain carries TRBV12-3 or TRBV12-4 and TRBJ2-5; 10 nucleotides agree with TRBD1. This CDR3 spans 15 amino acids. V was clipped by 2 bases and J by 2 bases; unmatched bases: 2. DNA of the CDR3: TGTGCCAGCAGTTTAAGGACAGGGGGGCAAGAGACCCAGTACTTC. It specifies CASSLRTGGQETQYF.

This clonotype was observed many times. The rearrangement joins TRBV7-2 to TRBJ2-5, with D perhaps TRBD2 (6 bases). The CDR3 has 14 residues. Trimming shortened V by 4 bases and J by 7 bases, and 16 bases separated the two germline ends. Germline-derived CDR1 and CDR2 are SGHTA and FQGNSA. In DNA, the CDR3 is TGTGCCAGCAGCTCACCGGGAGCGGTGGGGACCCAGTACTTC. This gives the protein CASSSPGAVGTQYF.

This clonotype has at least ten counts. V usage is TRBV11-3 and J usage is TRBJ2-1; D could derive from TRBD1 or TRBD2 (6 bases each). Germline CDR1 and CDR2: SGHNT and YENEEA. The CDR3 runs to 14 residues. Trimming stripped 5 bases from V and 4 bases from J, with 12 bases between. CDR3 coding DNA: TGTGCCAGCAGCCGGAGGGGGAGGTACAATGAGCAGTTCTTC. Residues: CASSRRGRYNEQFF.

This clonotype has at least ten counts. This chain connects TRBV7-8 to TRBJ2-5; D might be TRBD2 (7 bases). V shed 8 bases and J shed 1 base, with 17 bases lying between them. The CDR3 sequence is 15 residues long. In germline, CDR1 is SGHVS, CDR2 FQNEAQ. The CDR3 nucleotides read TGTGCCAGCGAGGGAGGGGGGACAACCCAAGAGACCCAGTACTTC. Its protein is CASEGGGTTQETQYF.

The gene calls are TRBV4-2 and TRBJ2-1; 9 nucleotides agree with TRBD1. The CDR3 loop spans 17 amino acids. V trimming: 4 bases; J trimming: 4 bases; junction bases outside the gene matches: 11. CDR1 is LGHNA and CDR2 is YNFKEQ in the germline V gene. In nucleotides, the CDR3 is TGTGCCAGCAGCCCGGGGAGCCGGGACAGGGAATACAATGAGCAGTTCTTC. This translates into CASSPGSRDREYNEQFF.

CDR3 sequence: CATSRSTGGEPQHF. As DNA, the CDR3 is TGTGCCACCAGCAGGTCTACAGGGGGAGAGCCCCAGCATTTT. The rearrangement joins TRBV15 to TRBJ1-5; 8 bases agree with TRBD1. The CDR3 sequence is 14 residues long. Unmatched junction bases numbered 6, after V lost 3 bases and J lost 8 bases. Germline values: CDR1 LNHNV, CDR2 YYDKDF (reference sequence).

This clonotype was picked up a small number of times. The chain employs TRBV5-6 and TRBJ1-1, with 8 bases identical to TRBD1. Germline V gene data show CDR1 as SGHDT and CDR2 as YYEEEE. The CDR3 length is 12 residues. Trimming cost V 4 bases and J 6 bases; bases outside gene matches: 2. CDR3 DNA: TGTGCCAGCAGCGCGGACAGGGCTGAAGCTTTCTTT. Amino acid sequence: CASSADRAEAFF.

This sequence joins TRBV12-3 or TRBV12-4 and TRBJ2-2; D might be TRBD2 (6 bases). V was cut by 6 bases and J by 1 base, with 12 bases left in between. The CDR3 spans 15 residues. The CDR3 DNA follows: TGTGCCAGCAGATTTAGCGGTGAGAACACCGGGGAGCTGTTTTTT. Its translation: CASRFSGENTGELFF.

V and J are TRBV11-2 and TRBJ1-1; D ambiguous. Germline assignment: CDR1 SGHAT and CDR2 FQNNGV. The V end was cut by 5 bases, the J end by 0 bases, with 16 bases between. CDR3 length equals 16 residues. CDR3 coding DNA: TGTGCCAGCAGCCCCCGCGGAGGGCCCATGAACACTGAAGCTTTCTTT. Translated: CASSPRGGPMNTEAFF.

This clonotype was picked up many times. The chain employs TRBV7-2 and TRBJ2-1; D unresolved. V was cut by 4 bases and J by 1 base, with 8 bases left in between. Germline V gives CDR1 SGHTA, CDR2 FQGNSA. This CDR3 comprises 14 residues. The DNA for the CDR3 is TGTGCCAGCAGCTCGGCCTGGTCCTACAATGAGCAGTTCTTC. It translates to CASSSAWSYNEQFF.

The sample holds a few counts of this clonotype. The chain uses TRBV28 and TRBJ2-7, with a possible D match to TRBD2 (7 bases). The V end lost 7 bases, the J end lost 2 bases, and 18 bases lay between the germline ends. The CDR3 sequence is 15 residues long. CDR1 and CDR2 (germline): MDHEN, SYDVKM. This chain's CDR3 is CASNGSGGAAYEQYF. Written as DNA, the CDR3 is TGTGCCAGCAACGGTTCGGGGGGCGCGGCCTACGAGCAGTACTTC.

The rearrangement joins TRBV7-9 to TRBJ1-1, with D uncertain. Trimming removed 6 bases from V and 3 bases from J, with 11 bases in between. There are 13 residues in the CDR3. Germline V gene sequence: CDR1 SEHNR, CDR2 FQNEAQ (reference sequence). CDR3 coding DNA: TGTGCCAGCAGACGAGCCGGGGACACTGAAGCTTTCTTT. It translates to CASRRAGDTEAFF.

The chain couples TRBV2 to TRBJ2-7; D might be TRBD1 (6 bases). The germline CDR1 and CDR2 sequences are SNHLY and FYNNEI. Between the trimmed V and J ends, which lost 4 bases and 0 bases, there was a span of 10 bases. This CDR3 is 14 amino acids long. DNA for the CDR3: TGTGCCAGCAGTGGTAAGGACAGCTCCTACGAGCAGTACTTC. Its translation: CASSGKDSSYEQYF.

V gene TRBV20-1 combines with J gene TRBJ1-1, with a weak D call TRBD1 (6 bases). The CDR3 length is 15 residues. The V end lost 1 base, the J end lost 3 bases, and 15 bases lay between the germline ends. Germline V CDR1 and CDR2: DFQATT, SNEGSKA (reference sequence). CDR3 loop: CSARGALWTDTEAFF. Written as DNA, the CDR3 is TGCAGTGCTAGAGGCGCACTCTGGACAGACACTGAAGCTTTCTTT.

V usage is TRBV12-3 or TRBV12-4 and J usage is TRBJ1-1; weak D call: TRBD1 (6 bases). This CDR3 region has 15 residues. Trimming took off 1 base at V and 8 bases at J, with 17 bases between the two ends. The CDR3 DNA is TGTGCCAGCAGTTTAGACCCACAGGGAACAGGGGAAGCTTTCTTT. This encodes CASSLDPQGTGEAFF.

This clonotype was observed many times. The J gene is TRBJ1-6, the V gene TRBV20-1; maybe TRBD1 (5 bases). This CDR3 has 18 amino acids. Germline CDR1 reads DFQATT; CDR2 reads SNEGSKA (reference sequence). The germline V and J ends were trimmed by 5 bases and 0 bases, with 20 bases remaining between them. This chain's CDR3 is CSAHSGGGKISYNSPLHF. CDR3 bases: TGCAGTGCTCACTCTGGGGGGGGAAAGATCTCCTATAATTCACCCCTCCACTTT.

This clonotype appeared many times. V is TRBV6-2 or TRBV6-3 and J is TRBJ1-1; 9 bases agree with TRBD1. The CDR3 totals 19 residues. With V trimmed by 7 bases and J by 0 bases, 18 bases remained unmatched. Looked up from germline, CDR1 is MNHEY and CDR2 is SVGEGT. This CDR3 reads CASKGGLPTTGGVNTEAFF. The CDR3 region has the DNA TGTGCCAGCAAAGGCGGGCTCCCCACGACAGGGGGAGTGAACACTGAAGCTTTCTTT.

The gene calls are TRBV19 and TRBJ2-7; D call uncertain. From germline, CDR1 is LNHDA and CDR2 SQIVND (reference sequence). V dropped 4 bases and J dropped 3 bases, with 22 bases sitting between them. The CDR3 is made up of 17 amino acids. The CDR3 loop is CASSTPRRSKGNYEQYF. CDR3 DNA: TGTGCCAGTAGTACTCCTAGGCGGAGCAAGGGTAACTACGAGCAGTACTTC.

This clonotype was seen more than once but under ten times. A read error may produce the germline difference seen at one junction end. The chain uses TRBV2 and TRBJ1-5, with D tentatively TRBD1 (6 bases). The germline CDR1 and CDR2 sequences are SNHLY and FYNNEI. This CDR3 is built from 12 residues. In DNA form, the CDR3 reads TGTGCCAGCAGCCTACAGGGTCAGGCCCAGCATTTT. This sequence encodes CASSLQGQAQHF.